Below are 31 T cell receptor beta chains sequenced from a single sample in a study of T cells expressing NK-cell markers. Reprocessing the 5' RACE reads, TCRdb reports a single entry for every CDR3 protein and omits DNA. The listing records 300,000 to 500,000 distinct CDR3 sequences. Sample: blood T cells: a sorted CD56 or NKG2C T cell subset, CD4+ or CD8+ T cells, or bulk PBMC T cells (not recorded which). The source of these receptors is a woman in her fifties or sixties in good health.

This chain joins TRBV18 and TRBJ1-1. The CDR3 extends over 16 amino acids. CDR1 and CDR2 (germline): KGHSH, LQKENI. CDR3 region: CASSPSVAVMNTEAFF.

CDR3 loop: CASSEGTGWDYGYTF. The chain employs TRBV5-6 and TRBJ1-2; absent DNA, TCRdb's TRBD1 call cannot be checked. The CDR3 has 15 amino acids. Germline CDR1 and CDR2: SGHDT and YYEEEE. The full variable domain, with the rest looked up from reference TRBV5-6 and TRBJ1-2, is DAGVTQSPTHLIKTRGQQVTLRCSPKSGHDTVSWYQQALGQGPQFIFQYYEEEERQRGNFPDRFSGHQFPNYSSELNVNALLLGDSALYLCASSEGTGWDYGYTFGSGTRLTVV.

V is TRBV19 and J is TRBJ1-4; TCRdb calls TRBD1, which cannot be checked without DNA. This CDR3 has 16 amino acids. The germline V gene has CDR1 LNHDA and CDR2 SQIVND (reference sequence). The CDR3 is CASSMRARGLSEKLFF.

This CDR3 is CATQGLAGVLDTGELFF. J is TRBJ2-2 and V is TRBV28; TCRdb outputs TRBD2, but without DNA this stays unchecked. CDR3 length equals 17 residues. Germline CDR1 MDHEN, CDR2 SYDVKM. Drawing the rest from reference TRBV28 and TRBJ2-2, the complete variable domain is DVKVTQSSRYLVKRTGEKVFLECVQDMDHENMFWYRQDPGLGLRLIYFSYDVKMKEKGDIPEGYSVSREKKERFSLILESASTNQTSMYLCATQGLAGVLDTGELFFGEGSRLTVL.

The gene calls are TRBV5-5 and TRBJ1-2; TCRdb reports TRBD1, a call that lacks DNA to check it against. Germline CDR1 reads SGHKS; CDR2 reads YYEKEE (reference sequence). CDR3 length: 17 amino acids. The CDR3 sequence is CASSLNRGSKDTYGYTF.

The chain links TRBV10-3 to TRBJ1-1; as DNA is missing, the TRBD1 call by TCRdb cannot be tested. The CDR3 runs to 15 residues. Per the germline V gene, CDR1 is ENHRY and CDR2 is SYGVKD. The CDR3 loop is CAISESRGWGTEAFF.

V usage is TRBV6-2 or TRBV6-3 and J usage is TRBJ2-5; TCRdb's assignment of TRBD1 cannot be checked, as there is no DNA. The CDR3 length is 14 residues. CDR1 and CDR2 from the germline V gene are MNHEY and SVGEGT. CDR3: CASSYLRTEETQYF.

The V gene is TRBV21-1, the J gene TRBJ2-1; the D call from TCRdb, TRBD2, cannot be confirmed without DNA. TRBV21-1 is designated a pseudogene. There are 14 residues in the CDR3. CDR3: CASSPSGRPHEQFF.

The chain uses TRBV5-1 and TRBJ2-5; the D call from TCRdb, TRBD2, cannot be confirmed without DNA. Germline loops: CDR1 SGHRS, CDR2 YFSETQ. The CDR3 covers 17 residues. The CDR3 sequence is CASSEGLAGLLQETQYF.

V and J are TRBV29-1 and TRBJ2-7; absent DNA, TCRdb's TRBD1 call cannot be checked. The CDR3 loop spans 14 amino acids. Germline V gene lookup returns CDR1 SQVTM and CDR2 ANQGSEA. Here the CDR3 reads CSVLPSGHPYEQYF.

The rearrangement uses TRBV9 and TRBJ2-5. The CDR3 has 15 amino acids. Germline V gives CDR1 SGDLS, CDR2 YYNGEE. The CDR3 here is CASSPQLGNQETQYF. Full variable domain (missing parts from reference TRBV9 and TRBJ2-5): DSGVTQTPKHLITATGQRVTLRCSPRSGDLSVYWYQQSLDQGLQFLIQYYNGEERAKGNILERFSAQQFPDLHSELNLSSLELGDSALYFCASSPQLGNQETQYFGPGTRLLVL.

V usage is TRBV12-3 or TRBV12-4 and J usage is TRBJ1-1; TCRdb's D gene call, TRBD1, goes unchecked for lack of DNA. This CDR3 has 14 amino acids. CDR3 sequence reads: CASVPGGWDTEAFF.

The chain links TRBV12-3 or TRBV12-4 to TRBJ1-2; TCRdb returns TRBD1, unconfirmable since there is no DNA. The CDR3 runs 13 residues. The CDR3 region is CASTGAPGYGYTF.

The V and J genes are TRBV7-2 and TRBJ2-7; absent DNA, TCRdb's TRBD2 call cannot be checked. The CDR3 has 16 residues. CDR1 and CDR2 (germline): SGHTA, FQGNSA. This CDR3 reads CASSLSTSGRAGEQYF.

The rearrangement joins TRBV29-1 to TRBJ2-1; the TRBD2 assignment by TCRdb is unverifiable without DNA. Germline CDR1 reads SQVTM; CDR2 reads ANQGSEA. The CDR3 length is 16 residues. CDR3 sequence reads: CSVAYIAGVTYNEQFF.

V and J are TRBV6-2 or TRBV6-3 and TRBJ2-2; the TCRdb D gene call, TRBD2, has no DNA to confirm it. In germline, CDR1 is MNHEY, CDR2 SVGEGT. The CDR3 extends over 14 amino acids. The chain's CDR3 is CASKRGSGTGELFF.

The V and J genes are TRBV20-1 and TRBJ2-5; the D gene TCRdb calls, TRBD2, cannot be checked with no DNA. There are 17 residues in the CDR3. Looked up from germline, CDR1 is DFQATT and CDR2 is SNEGSKA (reference sequence). The CDR3 here is CSASRLAGLLSKETQYF.

V is TRBV12-3 or TRBV12-4 and J is TRBJ1-1; the D call of TRBD1 rests on TCRdb alone, since no DNA is present to check it. The CDR3 covers 11 residues. The CDR3 sequence: CASLGAERAFF.

The V gene is TRBV5-1, the J gene TRBJ2-2; without DNA, the TCRdb call of TRBD2 cannot be checked. This CDR3 has 16 residues. Germline lookup yields CDR1 SGHRS and CDR2 YFSETQ. CDR3: CASSSPLAGGTGELFF.

The chain carries TRBV20-1 and TRBJ2-1; lacking DNA, the TRBD2 call made by TCRdb goes unchecked. The CDR3 length is 17 residues. Germline-derived CDR1 and CDR2 are DFQATT and SNEGSKA (reference sequence). The CDR3 spells CSARALSGRVNYNEQFF.

This chain joins TRBV5-1 and TRBJ2-1; TCRdb indicates TRBD2, and absent DNA this call remains unverified. In germline, CDR1 is SGHRS, CDR2 YFSETQ. The CDR3 extends over 15 amino acids. The CDR3 reads CASSLDPSGFNEQFF.

The genes are TRBV4-2 and TRBJ1-5. The CDR3 extends over 13 amino acids. Germline CDR1 reads LGHNA; CDR2 reads YNFKEQ. The CDR3 here is CASSQDGRQPQHF.

This chain links TRBV5-1 with TRBJ2-2; there is no DNA to check the TCRdb D call of TRBD2. There are 15 residues in the CDR3. Germline-derived CDR1 and CDR2 are SGHRS and YFSETQ. The chain's CDR3 is CASSGSGGSTGELFF.

V is TRBV5-1 and J is TRBJ2-7. The CDR3 contains 13 residues. Per the germline V gene, CDR1 is SGHRS and CDR2 is YFSETQ. The chain's CDR3 is CASSFHSSYEQYF.

V and J are TRBV7-8 and TRBJ2-5. The length of the CDR3 is 12 residues. The germline V gene has CDR1 SGHVS and CDR2 FQNEAQ. The CDR3 loop reads CASGDFQETQYF.

The rearrangement joins TRBV7-9 to TRBJ2-1. This CDR3 comprises 11 residues. CDR1 and CDR2 (germline): SEHNR, FQNEAQ (reference sequence). CDR3 protein: CASSFSGEQFF.

The genes are TRBV10-3 and TRBJ2-1. Germline V CDR1 and CDR2: ENHRY, SYGVKD. The CDR3 is 13 amino acids. CDR3 sequence: CAISESSVNEQFF.

The chain recombines TRBV21-1 with TRBJ1-6; with no DNA, the TCRdb D assignment of TRBD1 cannot be verified. TRBV21-1 is a pseudogene segment. The CDR3 loop spans 18 amino acids. The CDR3 spells CASSKRGQGVIGNSPLHF.

This chain connects TRBV24-1 to TRBJ2-1. CDR3 length equals 12 residues. The germline CDR1 and CDR2 sequences are KGHDR and SFDVKD. CDR3 region: CATSDVGHEQFF.

The chain couples TRBV12-3 or TRBV12-4 to TRBJ2-3; the D gene TCRdb calls, TRBD2, cannot be checked with no DNA. The CDR3 length is 19 residues. CDR3: CASSWGLAGGLRFTDTQYF.

The chain couples TRBV6-5 to TRBJ1-5; TCRdb indicates TRBD1, and absent DNA this call remains unverified. The V gene's germline CDR1 is MNHEY and CDR2 SVGAGI. This CDR3 is built from 14 residues. The CDR3 loop reads CASSTGTGGQPQHF.